This T cell receptor beta chain derives from a study of cytomegalovirus exposure and HLA in healthy donors. Looking at the study overall: In an early release, HLA-typed donors contributed 77 million or so unique TCR sequences. Notes on the study in general: Later on, an analysis found that several of the most significant clusters appeared to be linked to common viral pathogens, which included parvovirus B19. The availability of immune exposure information extended only to CMV serostatus. The study recorded 164 TCR beta chains that were cytomegalovirus-associated.

CDR3 length: 21 residues. Looked up from germline, CDR1 is MDHEN and CDR2 is SYDVKM. PCR used 60 Vbeta primers and 13 Jbeta primers. Sequencing was performed with immunoSEQ multiplex PCR; in TCRdb, only in-frame clones are kept and a portion is missing. The data show around 300,000 clones, roughly two thirds seen once. Only a few counts were recorded for this clone. Antigen: not known. The origin of this receptor is a female donor in good health and CMV-seronegative. The sample comprised PBMCs. The V call is TRBV28, the J call TRBJ2-5, with TRBD2 matching 10 bases. Judging by the DNA end, TRBJ2-7 fits better; the J call may be wrong. CDR3 in amino acids: CASSPPVELAGAKQASYEQYF. The CDR3 nucleotides are TGTGCCAGCAGTCCCCCCGTAGAGCTAGCGGGAGCCAAGCAAGCCTCCTACGAGCAGTACTTC.